The clone carrying this T cell receptor beta chain rates as medium-sized. Its antigen is as yet unknown. The record originates from a study of prognosis after radiotherapy for stage I lung cancer. Study summary: Radiotherapy: SBRT, 3 to 5 fractions, biologically effective dose at least 100 Gy.

By two-round multiplex PCR, the TCR beta CDR3 was amplified from genomic DNA. The first PCR round targeted every TRBV and TRBJ gene with specific primers. MiXCR, applied by TCRdb to the multiplex PCR reads, yields one record per CDR3 protein. There are 13,000 to 15,000 distinct CDR3 sequences in the sample; about 30% occur only once, and under 14% lies in the top ten. Study findings and constraints: Reduced Shannon entropy following stereotactic body radiation therapy was recorded in patients who developed distant metastases. Usage of the TRBV and TRBJ genes (in patients with versus without metastases) was reportedly different.

This CDR3 is built from 14 residues. Germline V gives CDR1 SGHRS, CDR2 YFSETQ. Trimming removed 5 bases from V and 11 bases from J, with 17 bases in between. The sequence was collected from a donor of 50 years or more with non-small cell lung cancer. The sample consisted of PBMCs, taken before or after stereotactic body radiation therapy (not recorded which). The rearrangement uses TRBV5-1 and TRBJ1-6; no clear D. The CDR3 region has the DNA TGCGCCAGCAGGTCCACCGTCCGGGCCGCACCCCTCCACTTT. This gives the protein CASRSTVRAAPLHF.